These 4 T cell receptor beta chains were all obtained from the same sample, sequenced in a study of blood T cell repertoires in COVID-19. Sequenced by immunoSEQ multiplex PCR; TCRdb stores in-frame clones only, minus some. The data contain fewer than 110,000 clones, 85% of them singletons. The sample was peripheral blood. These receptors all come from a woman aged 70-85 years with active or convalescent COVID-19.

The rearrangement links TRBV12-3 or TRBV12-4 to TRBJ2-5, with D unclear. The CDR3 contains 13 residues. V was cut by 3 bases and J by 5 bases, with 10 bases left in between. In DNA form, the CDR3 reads TGTGCCAGCAGTTTTTATGCCGAGGAGACCCAGTACTTC. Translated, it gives CASSFYAEETQYF.

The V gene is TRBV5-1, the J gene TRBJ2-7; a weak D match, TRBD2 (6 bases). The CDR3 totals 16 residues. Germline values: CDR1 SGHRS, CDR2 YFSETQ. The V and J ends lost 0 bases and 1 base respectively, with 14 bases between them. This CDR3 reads CASSLDPAGISYEQYF. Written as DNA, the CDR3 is TGCGCCAGCAGCTTGGACCCCGCGGGAATTTCCTACGAGCAGTACTTC.

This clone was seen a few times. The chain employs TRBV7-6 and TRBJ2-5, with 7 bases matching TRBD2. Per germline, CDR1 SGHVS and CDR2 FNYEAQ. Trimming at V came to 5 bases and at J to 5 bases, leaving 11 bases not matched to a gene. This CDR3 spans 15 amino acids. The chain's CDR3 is CASSLRGVNAETQYF. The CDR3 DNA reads TGTGCCAGCAGCCTCCGGGGGGTTAATGCTGAGACCCAGTACTTC.

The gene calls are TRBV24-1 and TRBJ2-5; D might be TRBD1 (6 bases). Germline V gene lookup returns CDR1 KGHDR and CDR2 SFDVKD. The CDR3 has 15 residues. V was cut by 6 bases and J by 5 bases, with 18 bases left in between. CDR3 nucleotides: TGTGCCACCAGTTCAAAACAGGGATCCGGGGAGACCCAGTACTTC. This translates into CATSSKQGSGETQYF.